This T cell receptor beta chain was found in a study of blood T cell repertoires in COVID-19. At the level of the study: Samples came from the United States, Italy and Spain, spanning acute and convalescent COVID-19. Nucleic acid was either cDNA or gDNA, and it came from T cells, B-cell-depleted T cells, or PBMCs.

There are a few counts of this clone. The germline CDR1 and CDR2 sequences are SGHRS and YFSETQ. Trimming pared 0 bases from V and 6 bases from J, leaving 13 bases between. The CDR3 runs to 14 residues. Per the original methods: Scientists estimated how many nucleated cells there were by amplifying reference gene primers. Produced via immunoSEQ multiplex PCR; TCRdb's table is partial and in-frame only. Clone size and V and J calls were adopted from that table, with D and trimming inferred from the DNA. Of approximately 160,000 clones listed, over 60% are singletons. Material for sequencing was peripheral blood. This clonotype was obtained from a woman at least 80 years old with acute or convalescent COVID-19. The V gene is TRBV5-1, the J gene TRBJ2-7, with D perhaps TRBD2 (5 bases). The CDR3 DNA follows: TGCGCCAGCAGCTTGGGGTCGGACGGGGTCGAGCAGTACTTC. This codes for CASSLGSDGVEQYF.